These 23 T cell receptor beta chains were all obtained from the same sample, sequenced in a study of blood T cells in healthy people across ages. Combining a sample-barcoded 5' primer with a J-beta primer mix, a second PCR ran for 7 to 11 cycles. Via MiXCR, TCRdb re-called the 5' RACE reads, giving one row per CDR3 protein. The profile shows over 1,300,000 distinct CDR3 sequences, 59% of them singletons. The sequenced sample was blood. The receptors stem from a man between 18 and 35 years old in good health.

The sample holds a few counts of this clonotype. This chain links TRBV7-9 with TRBJ2-1, with 9 bases fitting TRBD2. The germline V gene encodes CDR1 SEHNR and CDR2 FQNEAQ (reference sequence). The CDR3 consists of 17 residues. Unmatched junction bases numbered 9, after V lost 1 base and J lost 5 bases. Written as DNA, the CDR3 is TGTGCCAGCAGCTTAGAACCCGGGCTAGCGGGAAACAATGAGCAGTTCTTC. The encoded protein is CASSLEPGLAGNNEQFF.

This chain uses TRBV7-2 with TRBJ2-5; D is perhaps TRBD2 (5 bases). Trimming stripped 6 bases from V and 2 bases from J, with 13 bases between. Germline V lookup: CDR1 SGHTA, CDR2 FQGNSA. The length of the CDR3 is 14 residues. CDR3 DNA sequence: TGTGCCAGCAGTATGAGGGCAGATCAAGAGACCCAGTACTTC. The encoded protein is CASSMRADQETQYF. The full variable domain, in which reference TRBV7-2 and TRBJ2-5 provide the parts outside the CDR3, is GAGVSQSPSNKVTEKGKDVELRCDPISGHTALYWYRQSLGQGLEFLIYFQGNSAPDKSGLPSDRFSAERTGGSVSTLTIQRTQQEDSAVYLCASSMRADQETQYFGPGTRLLVL.

The chain uses TRBV20-1 and TRBJ2-7, with 8 positions matching TRBD2. This CDR3 has 16 residues. Trimming took 3 bases from V and 0 from J; bases not matched to a gene: 10. The germline V gene encodes CDR1 DFQATT and CDR2 SNEGSKA (reference sequence). The CDR3 DNA reads as TGCAGTGCTAGCGATCTAGCGGGCGCATCCTCCTACGAGCAGTACTTC. It encodes CSASDLAGASSYEQYF.

This rearrangement joins TRBV3-1 to TRBJ2-7; D is unresolved. The V gene's germline CDR1 is LGHDT and CDR2 YNNKEL (reference sequence). The CDR3 loop spans 14 amino acids. Trimming stripped 1 base from V and 10 bases from J, with 17 bases between. CDR3 sequence: CASSQASLEEAQYF. CDR3 coding DNA: TGTGCCAGCAGCCAAGCCTCCCTAGAAGAGGCCCAGTACTTC.

The chain employs TRBV7-2 and TRBJ1-2; 9 bases are shared with TRBD1. The CDR3 is 17 residues long. Trimming at V came to 3 bases and at J to 4 bases, leaving 12 bases not matched to a gene. Germline V gene lookup returns CDR1 SGHTA and CDR2 FQGNSA. The CDR3 loop reads CASSFTGGALVRYGYTF. In DNA, the CDR3 is TGTGCCAGCAGCTTTACAGGGGGCGCCTTAGTCCGCTATGGCTACACCTTC. Supplemented by reference TRBV7-2 and TRBJ1-2, the full variable domain reads GAGVSQSPSNKVTEKGKDVELRCDPISGHTALYWYRQSLGQGLEFLIYFQGNSAPDKSGLPSDRFSAERTGGSVSTLTIQRTQQEDSAVYLCASSFTGGALVRYGYTFGSGTRLTVV.

V usage is TRBV9 and J usage is TRBJ2-7; D ambiguous. Germline assignment: CDR1 SGDLS and CDR2 YYNGEE. CDR3 size: 16 residues. Trimming took off 4 bases at V and 2 bases at J, with 19 bases between the two ends. The CDR3 protein is CASSPTLAAITYEQYF. DNA of the CDR3: TGTGCCAGCAGCCCGACCCTGGCGGCTATTACCTACGAGCAGTACTTC.

This clonotype came up a few times. J is TRBJ1-4 and V is TRBV7-9; D remains unclear. This CDR3 comprises 12 residues. Trimming took off 3 bases at V and 5 bases at J, with 4 bases between the two ends. Germline loops: CDR1 SEHNR, CDR2 FQNEAQ (reference sequence). For the CDR3, the DNA is TGTGCCAGCAGCTTGGCCAATGAAAAACTGTTTTTT. As protein: CASSLANEKLFF.

This rearrangement joins TRBV5-1 to TRBJ2-7, with 10 bases that match TRBD1. Trimming at V came to 1 base and at J to 1 base, leaving 11 bases not matched to a gene. Germline lookup yields CDR1 SGHRS and CDR2 YFSETQ. CDR3 size: 18 residues. The DNA of the CDR3 is TGCGCCAGCAGCTTGTTGAGTGGATGGGGACAGGGGTCCTACGAGCAGTACTTC. It encodes CASSLLSGWGQGSYEQYF.

This clonotype was found once. The chain has TRBV20-1 and TRBJ2-1; 7 bases map to TRBD2. Germline V gene data show CDR1 as DFQATT and CDR2 as SNEGSKA (reference sequence). With V trimmed by 0 bases and J by 2 bases, 4 bases remained unmatched. The CDR3 totals 15 residues. The DNA of the CDR3 is TGCAGTGCTAGAGATCGACTAGCCCCCTACAATGAGCAGTTCTTC. Translated: CSARDRLAPYNEQFF.

This chain uses TRBV29-1 with TRBJ2-1; weak D call: TRBD2 (5 bases). The DNA end is a closer match to TRBJ2-7, so the J assignment may be wrong. This CDR3 is 17 amino acids long. Germline lookup yields CDR1 SQVTM and CDR2 ANQGSEA. For the CDR3, the DNA is TGCAGCGTCGGTGGGTCCCGGAGGCAGTCCTCCTACAATGAGCAGTACTTC. This gives the protein CSVGGSRRQSSYNEQYF.

The chain couples TRBV6-1 to TRBJ2-1; 14 bases are a match to TRBD2. Germline-derived CDR1 and CDR2 are MNHNS and SASEGT. J was trimmed by 8 bases and V by 8 bases; bases with no gene match: 5. This CDR3 has 14 residues. The CDR3 nucleotides are TGTGCCAGCCGACTAGCGGGGGGGCTCGATGAGCAGTTCTTC. Translating gives CASRLAGGLDEQFF.

The CDR3 is CASSMGLAGALLINEQFF. The DNA of the CDR3 is TGTGCCAGCAGCATGGGACTAGCGGGAGCCCTGTTAATCAATGAGCAGTTCTTC. The rearrangement links TRBV11-2 to TRBJ2-1; 14 bases match TRBD2. Unmatched junction bases numbered 12, after V lost 5 bases and J lost 6 bases. The germline gives CDR1 SGHAT, CDR2 FQNNGV. The CDR3 covers 18 residues.

The chain is built from TRBV5-4 and TRBJ1-1; the match to TRBD1 covers 11 bases. This CDR3 contains 17 residues. Germline loops: CDR1 SGHNT, CDR2 YYREEE (reference sequence). V lost 4 bases and J lost 1; bases outside the gene matches: 9. The DNA for the CDR3 is TGTGCCAGCAGCCCCGGACAGGGGGCACGTACGAACACTGAAGCTTTCTTT. This gives the protein CASSPGQGARTNTEAFF.

The chain combines TRBV5-1 with TRBJ1-1; 7 bases are a match to TRBD1. The CDR3 covers 14 residues. From germline, CDR1 is SGHRS and CDR2 YFSETQ. The V segment lost 9 bases and the J segment 6 bases; nucleotides outside the gene matches: 14. In DNA form, the CDR3 reads TGCGCCACCGCACAGGGGCCGGTCCCCGCTGAAGCTTTCTTT. Translated, it gives CATAQGPVPAEAFF.

The genes are TRBV10-3 and TRBJ2-2; maybe TRBD2 (8 bases). V was clipped by 7 bases and J by 4 bases, with 13 bases between them. Germline lookup yields CDR1 ENHRY and CDR2 SYGVKD. The length of the CDR3 is 14 residues. CDR3 protein: CAITREGATGELFF. CDR3 nucleotides: TGTGCCATCACACGGGAGGGGGCCACCGGGGAGCTGTTTTTT.

The rearrangement joins TRBV4-1 to TRBJ1-1; tentatively, D is TRBD1 (6 bases). The CDR3 runs to 14 residues. Trimming pared 4 bases from V and 8 bases from J, leaving 17 bases between. Germline CDR1 reads MGHRA; CDR2 reads YSYEKL. The CDR3 spells CASSRPWGGGEAFF. The DNA of the CDR3 is TGCGCCAGCAGCCGCCCATGGGGGGGCGGGGAAGCTTTCTTT.

The chain recombines TRBV11-1 with TRBJ2-2; 8 bases agree with TRBD2. The V segment lost 8 bases and the J segment 5 bases; nucleotides outside the gene matches: 13. This CDR3 comprises 16 residues. Germline V gives CDR1 SGHAT, CDR2 FQDESV (reference sequence). This chain's CDR3 is CASGHAAGDGTGELFF. The CDR3 region has the DNA TGTGCCAGCGGACACGCAGCGGGAGACGGGACCGGGGAGCTGTTTTTT.

This clonotype was observed a handful of times. CDR3: CSARSLAGRTDTQYF. The CDR3 DNA is TGCAGTGCTAGATCACTAGCGGGGCGCACAGATACGCAGTATTTT. The V and J genes are TRBV20-1 and TRBJ2-3, with TRBD2 identical over 10 bases. V was pared by 2 bases and J by 1 base, with 3 bases of the junction left unmatched. Germline V CDR1 and CDR2: DFQATT, SNEGSKA (reference sequence). This CDR3 spans 15 amino acids.

This CDR3 is CASSQERSTNQETQYF. CDR3 nucleotides: TGTGCCAGCAGCCAAGAGAGGTCGACTAACCAAGAGACCCAGTACTTC. This chain connects TRBV3-1 to TRBJ2-5; a weak D match, TRBD2 (5 bases). V lost 0 bases and J 0 bases, leaving 11 bases between the germline ends. CDR3 length: 16 residues. Germline loops: CDR1 LGHDT, CDR2 YNNKEL (reference sequence).

This clonotype came up a few times. The rearrangement joins TRBV4-2 to TRBJ2-5, with 8 bases that match TRBD1. With 0 bases clipped from V and 3 bases from J, the junction kept 9 bases outside the gene matches. Germline CDR1 and CDR2: LGHNA and YNFKEQ. The length of the CDR3 is 17 residues. DNA for the CDR3: TGTGCCAGCAGCCAAGATAAGGACAGGGTAGGGAAAGAGACCCAGTACTTC. It encodes CASSQDKDRVGKETQYF.

The rearrangement links TRBV7-9 to TRBJ1-1; D is undetermined. Germline V CDR1 and CDR2: SEHNR, FQNEAQ (reference sequence). There are 15 residues in the CDR3. V was shortened by 2 bases and J by 4 bases, with 14 bases between the two germline ends. The DNA for the CDR3 is TGTGCCAGCAGCTTAATACGGTGGCGGGGCACTGAAGCTTTCTTT. Translating gives CASSLIRWRGTEAFF. Combining the CDR3 with reference TRBV7-9 and TRBJ1-1 gives the whole variable domain DTGVSQNPRHKITKRGQNVTFRCDPISEHNRLYWYRQTLGQGPEFLTYFQNEAQLEKSRLLSDRFSAERPKGSFSTLEIQRTEQGDSAMYLCASSLIRWRGTEAFFGQGTRLTVV.

The chain recombines TRBV9 with TRBJ2-2, with 12 nucleotides matching TRBD2. This CDR3 comprises 17 residues. In germline, CDR1 is SGDLS, CDR2 YYNGEE. Losses at the gene ends were 4 bases for V and 4 bases for J; bases not matched to a gene: 8. CDR3 sequence reads: CASSTSTSGGVTGELFF. CDR3 DNA sequence: TGTGCCAGCAGCACCTCGACTAGCGGGGGTGTCACCGGGGAGCTGTTTTTT. The full variable domain, completed using reference TRBV9 and TRBJ2-2, is DSGVTQTPKHLITATGQRVTLRCSPRSGDLSVYWYQQSLDQGLQFLIQYYNGEERAKGNILERFSAQQFPDLHSELNLSSLELGDSALYFCASSTSTSGGVTGELFFGEGSRLTVL.

This clonotype occurred a few times. This chain uses TRBV20-1 with TRBJ2-7, with 9 bases lining up with TRBD2. Germline CDR1 DFQATT, CDR2 SNEGSKA (reference sequence). The CDR3 spans 14 residues. Losses at the gene ends were 6 bases for V and 4 bases for J; bases not matched to a gene: 10. CDR3 protein: CSASFSGGLYEQYF. As DNA, the CDR3 is TGCAGTGCGTCATTTAGCGGGGGTTTATACGAGCAGTACTTC.